The clone carrying this T cell receptor (beta chain) showed up just a few times. Its antigen is unidentified. This sample was taken from a study of T-cell memory formation after mild COVID-19. The authors produced TCR alpha and TCR beta cDNA libraries with sample barcodes and UMIs by 5'RACE using constant-segment primers. TCRdb reanalysed the 5' RACE reads using MiXCR and keeps one entry per CDR3 protein. The table has roughly 400,000 distinct CDR3 sequences, 20% to 25% seen once. V gave up 1 base and J gave up 1 base, with 22 bases separating them. CDR1 is DFQATT, CDR2 SNEGSKA, per germline (reference sequence). The CDR3 length is 18 residues. Overall study results and limits: Pre-infection memory already had some responding clones, implying cross-reactive memory joined. CD4+ bias marked clones expanding day 15 to 37, unlike balanced contracting clones.

V and J are TRBV20-1 and TRBJ1-2; perhaps TRBD1 as D (6 bases). This sequence was found in an adult woman who had mild COVID-19 (a few samples of this study predate the infection). Cell type and time point are not known. Sequenced material: PBMCs or a T cell subset sorted from them (not recorded which). The CDR3 region has the DNA TGCAGTGCTAGAGTTCTCCTGGGAGGCGCAGGGGTTAACTATGGCTACACCTTC. This codes for CSARVLLGGAGVNYGYTF.